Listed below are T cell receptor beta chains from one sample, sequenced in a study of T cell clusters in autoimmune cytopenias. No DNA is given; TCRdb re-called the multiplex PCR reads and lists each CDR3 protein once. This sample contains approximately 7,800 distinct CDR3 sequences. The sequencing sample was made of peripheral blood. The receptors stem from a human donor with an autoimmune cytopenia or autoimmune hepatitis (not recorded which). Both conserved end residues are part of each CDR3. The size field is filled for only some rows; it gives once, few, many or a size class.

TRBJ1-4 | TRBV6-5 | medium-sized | CASSPYGPPEKLFF
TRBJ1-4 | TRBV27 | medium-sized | CASRTTKATNEKLFF
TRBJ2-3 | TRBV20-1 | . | CSATRPGTGLSTDTQYF
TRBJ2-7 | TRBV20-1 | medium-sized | CSASGRSSYEQYF
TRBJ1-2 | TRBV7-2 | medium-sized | CASSLDPGRVYGYTF
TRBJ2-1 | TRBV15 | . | CATSSPGQGGEEQFF
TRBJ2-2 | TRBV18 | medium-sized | CASSPLYPNTGELFF
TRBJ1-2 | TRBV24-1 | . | CATSDGQGNYGYTF
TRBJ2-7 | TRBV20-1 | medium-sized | CSANRDPYEQYF
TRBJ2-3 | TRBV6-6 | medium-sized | CASTSGWASTDTQYF
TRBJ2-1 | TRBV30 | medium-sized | CAWSDAVLASEQFF
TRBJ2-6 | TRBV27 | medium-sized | CASRPQAAGANVLTF
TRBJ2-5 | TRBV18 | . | CASSQYRDRETQYF
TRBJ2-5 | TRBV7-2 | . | CASSLGVGGGNQETQYF
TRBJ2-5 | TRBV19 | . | CASSGRPKRQYF
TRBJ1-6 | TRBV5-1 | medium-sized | CASSSTGTGRESSPLHF
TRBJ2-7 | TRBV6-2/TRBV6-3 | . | CASSQLPQGFYEQYF
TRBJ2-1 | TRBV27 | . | CASSLSYNEQFF
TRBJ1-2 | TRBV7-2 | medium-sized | CASSLEPHAGTYGYTF
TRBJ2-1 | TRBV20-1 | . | CSARISWAPPSYNEQFF
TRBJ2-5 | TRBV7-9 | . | CASSLGAGGPEETQYF
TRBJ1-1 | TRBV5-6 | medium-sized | CASSFLSSDREKAFF
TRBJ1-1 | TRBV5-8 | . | CASRHVWYTEAFF
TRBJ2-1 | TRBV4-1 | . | CASRPQTTLPYYEQFF
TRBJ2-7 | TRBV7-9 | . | CAGMGGGIAYEQYF